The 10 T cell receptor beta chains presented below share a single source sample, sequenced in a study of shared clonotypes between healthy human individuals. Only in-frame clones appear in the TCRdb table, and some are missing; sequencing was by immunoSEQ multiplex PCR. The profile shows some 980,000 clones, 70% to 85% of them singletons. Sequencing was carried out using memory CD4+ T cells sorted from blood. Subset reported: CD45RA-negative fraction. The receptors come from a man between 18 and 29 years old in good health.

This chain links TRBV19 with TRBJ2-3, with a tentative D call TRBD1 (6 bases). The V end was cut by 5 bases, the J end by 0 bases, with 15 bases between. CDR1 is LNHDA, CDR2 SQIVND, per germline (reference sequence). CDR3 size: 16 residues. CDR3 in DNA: TGTGCCAGTAGTCCCACTGGGACAAGAAGCACAGATACGCAGTATTTT. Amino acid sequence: CASSPTGTRSTDTQYF.

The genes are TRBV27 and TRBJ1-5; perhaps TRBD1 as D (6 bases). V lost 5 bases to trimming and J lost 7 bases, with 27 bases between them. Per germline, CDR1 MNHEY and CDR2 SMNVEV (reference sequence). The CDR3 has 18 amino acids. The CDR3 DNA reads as TGTGCCAGCAGTACAATAACGAGGACAGCCCGTCGAGGCCAGCCCCAGCATTTT. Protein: CASSTITRTARRGQPQHF.

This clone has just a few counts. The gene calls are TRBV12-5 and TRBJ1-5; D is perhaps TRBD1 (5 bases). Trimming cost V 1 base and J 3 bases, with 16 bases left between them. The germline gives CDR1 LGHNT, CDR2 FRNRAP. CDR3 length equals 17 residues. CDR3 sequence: CASGLDTSGGTNQPQHF. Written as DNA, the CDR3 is TGTGCTAGTGGTTTGGACACCTCGGGGGGAACCAATCAGCCCCAGCATTTT.

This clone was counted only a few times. The DNA for the CDR3 is TGTGCCAGCAGTGAAACTCCACAGGGGGCAAGGTCCTATGGCTACACCTTC. This codes for CASSETPQGARSYGYTF. This chain joins TRBV2 and TRBJ1-2, with 9 nucleotides matching TRBD1. V lost 2 bases, J lost 4 bases, and 11 bases stayed unmatched. CDR1 and CDR2 from the germline V gene are SNHLY and FYNNEI. The CDR3 runs to 17 residues.

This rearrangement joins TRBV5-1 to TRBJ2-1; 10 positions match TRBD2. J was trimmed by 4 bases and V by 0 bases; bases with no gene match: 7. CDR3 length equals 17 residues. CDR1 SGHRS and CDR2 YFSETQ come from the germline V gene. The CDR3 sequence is CASSLGGSGGTYNEQFF. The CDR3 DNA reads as TGCGCCAGCAGCTTGGGCGGTAGCGGGGGGACATACAATGAGCAGTTCTTC.

The CDR3 sequence is CASTPEGWRETQYF. Written as DNA, the CDR3 is TGTGCCAGCACCCCAGAGGGATGGAGGGAGACCCAGTACTTC. This chain connects TRBV6-1 to TRBJ2-5, with D maybe TRBD2 (5 bases). Trimming removed 7 bases from V and 5 bases from J, with 17 bases in between. This CDR3 comprises 14 residues. Looked up from germline, CDR1 is MNHNS and CDR2 is SASEGT.

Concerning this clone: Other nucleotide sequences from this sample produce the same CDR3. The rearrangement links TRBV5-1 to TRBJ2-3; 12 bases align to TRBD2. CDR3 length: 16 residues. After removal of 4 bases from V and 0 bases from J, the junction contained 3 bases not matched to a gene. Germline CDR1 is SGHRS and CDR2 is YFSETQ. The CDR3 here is CASSPGTSGSTDTQYF. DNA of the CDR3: TGCGCCAGCAGCCCAGGGACTAGCGGGAGCACAGATACGCAGTATTTT.

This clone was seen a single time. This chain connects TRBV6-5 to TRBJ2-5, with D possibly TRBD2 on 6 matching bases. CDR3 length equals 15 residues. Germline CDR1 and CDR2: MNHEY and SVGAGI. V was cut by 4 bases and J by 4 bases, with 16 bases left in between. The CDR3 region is CASSFQGGQAETQYF. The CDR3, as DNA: TGTGCCAGCAGTTTCCAGGGAGGCCAGGCAGAGACCCAGTACTTC.

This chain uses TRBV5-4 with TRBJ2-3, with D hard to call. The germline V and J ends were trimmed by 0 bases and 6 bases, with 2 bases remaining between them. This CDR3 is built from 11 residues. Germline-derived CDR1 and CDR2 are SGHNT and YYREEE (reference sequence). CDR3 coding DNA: TGTGCCAGCAGCTTGGACGATACGCAGTATTTT. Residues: CASSLDDTQYF.

The CDR3 loop is CASSRAGLEAFF. The CDR3 DNA reads TGCGCCAGCAGTCGTGCCGGCCTTGAAGCTTTCTTT. The J gene is TRBJ1-1, the V gene TRBV23-1; no clear D. TRBV23-1 belongs to the ORF category, with a function that is uncertain. The CDR3 extends over 12 amino acids. Trimming shortened V by 4 bases and J by 7 bases, and 10 bases separated the two germline ends.